The clone carrying this T cell receptor beta chain was seen more than once but under ten times. The CDR3 spans 16 residues. With 4 bases clipped from V and 9 bases from J, the junction kept 14 bases outside the gene matches. Germline V gives CDR1 SGHKS, CDR2 YYEKEE (reference sequence). TCRdb redid the calling of the reads with MiXCR, one entry per CDR3 protein. Among 480,000 or so distinct CDR3 sequences listed, about 11% were seen once. This entry belongs to a study of T cell repertoires in cytomegalovirus infection. The wider study: Based on public TCR beta signatures, there were indications of CMV infection and of a matching HLA type.

V and J are TRBV5-5 and TRBJ2-1; 9 bases match TRBD2. The sequencing input was PBMCs. The TCR comes from a human donor in good health (CMV status not recorded). Some clones in this sample may be carry-over from other donors' samples. The CDR3 bases are TGTGCCAGCAGCCCTACTGGGACTAGCTTGCTCGGTGAGCAGTTCTTC. Protein sequence: CASSPTGTSLLGEQFF.